Shown below are 27 T cell receptor beta chains from a single sample sequenced in a study of long-term antiretroviral therapy in people with HIV. The immunoSEQ assay was v3.0, run at survey level. Generated by immunoSEQ multiplex PCR, the TCRdb table keeps only in-frame clones and is missing some. The sample shows 30,000 to 35,000 clones, roughly 77% of them seen only once. Here the sequenced sample was unsorted PBMCs, taken 1.9 years after starting antiretroviral therapy. These receptors all come from a man aged 18 to 30 with HIV.

Notes on this clone: In the same sample, other DNA sequences code for this CDR3. V usage is TRBV5-6 and J usage is TRBJ1-2; D uncertain. Germline loops: CDR1 SGHDT, CDR2 YYEEEE. This CDR3 has 15 residues. The V and J ends lost 0 bases and 1 base respectively, with 10 bases between them. This CDR3 reads CASSLGGSYNYGYTF. The DNA of the CDR3 is TGTGCCAGCAGCTTGGGCGGGTCCTATAACTATGGCTACACCTTC.

The rearrangement joins TRBV5-1 to TRBJ1-2; D remains unclear. Germline V lookup: CDR1 SGHRS, CDR2 YFSETQ. Trimming pared 4 bases from V and 3 bases from J, leaving 16 bases between. The length of the CDR3 is 15 residues. The CDR3 reads CASSQTGAGDYGYTF. The CDR3 bases are TGCGCCAGCAGCCAGACGGGAGCGGGTGACTATGGCTACACCTTC. The full variable domain, with the rest looked up from reference TRBV5-1 and TRBJ1-2, is KAGVTQTPRYLIKTRGQQVTLSCSPISGHRSVSWYQQTPGQGLQFLFEYFSETQRNKGNFPGRFSGRQFSNSRSEMNVSTLELGDSALYLCASSQTGAGDYGYTFGSGTRLTVV.

The chain has TRBV10-1 and TRBJ2-2; possibly TRBD1 for D (5 bases). The V gene's germline CDR1 is WNHNN and CDR2 SYGVQD (reference sequence). The CDR3 is 13 amino acids. The V end lost 8 bases, the J end lost 4 bases, and 11 bases lay between the germline ends. CDR3 nucleotide sequence: TGCGCCAGCGAAGCAGGGATCACCGGGGAGCTGTTTTTT. Protein product: CASEAGITGELFF.

The chain links TRBV6-1 to TRBJ1-2; 9 bases agree with TRBD1. J was trimmed by 2 bases and V by 6 bases; bases with no gene match: 4. Germline V gives CDR1 MNHNS, CDR2 SASEGT. The CDR3 runs to 14 residues. The CDR3 DNA reads TGTGCCAGCAGGCTGACAGGGGGGAACTATGGCTACACCTTC. It is translated as CASRLTGGNYGYTF.

This clone showed up just a few times. The chain joins TRBV7-8 to TRBJ2-2; D not certain. This CDR3 comprises 13 residues. CDR1 is SGHVS and CDR2 is FQNEAQ in the germline V gene. V dropped 5 bases and J dropped 1 base, with 5 bases sitting between them. The CDR3 region is CASSIKNTGELFF. The CDR3 DNA reads as TGTGCCAGCAGCATCAAGAACACCGGGGAGCTGTTTTTT.

The chain carries TRBV28 and TRBJ1-2; 8 bases match TRBD1. Germline CDR1 and CDR2: MDHEN and SYDVKM. This CDR3 is 14 amino acids long. Germline trimming cut 6 bases from V and 4 bases from J; bases unmatched to any gene: 7. The CDR3 DNA follows: TGTGCCAGCAGCACCGGACAGGGAACCTATGGCTACACCTTC. It specifies CASSTGQGTYGYTF.

The rearrangement uses TRBV6-5 and TRBJ2-7; 9 positions match TRBD1. Germline lookup yields CDR1 MNHEY and CDR2 SVGAGI. J lost 2 bases, V lost 0 bases, and 2 bases had no gene match. The CDR3 sequence is 15 residues long. CDR3 DNA: TGTGCCAGCAGTTACTCACGACAGGGGGCCTACGAGCAGTACGTC. As protein: CASSYSRQGAYEQYV.

The chain is built from TRBV5-1 and TRBJ2-3; 16 nucleotides match TRBD2. V shed 4 bases and J 1 base; nucleotides not matched to a gene: 3. Germline values: CDR1 SGHRS, CDR2 YFSETQ. This CDR3 comprises 17 residues. The CDR3 loop is CASSPGLAGGRTDTQYF. In DNA, the CDR3 is TGCGCCAGCAGCCCGGGACTAGCGGGGGGGCGCACAGATACGCAGTATTTT.

V gene TRBV7-8 combines with J gene TRBJ1-2; tentatively, D is TRBD1 (6 bases). The V and J ends lost 5 bases and 4 bases respectively, with 11 bases between them. CDR3 length: 13 residues. Germline CDR1 SGHVS, CDR2 FQNEAQ. CDR3 DNA sequence: TGTGCCAGCAGCCCACAGGGAATCTATGGCTACACCTTC. This translates into CASSPQGIYGYTF.

The gene calls are TRBV28 and TRBJ1-2; D perhaps matches TRBD1 (5 bases). Trimming stripped 3 bases from V and 8 bases from J, with 13 bases between. This CDR3 comprises 13 residues. Germline V CDR1 and CDR2: MDHEN, SYDVKM. CDR3 residues: CASSFGQGNGYTF. DNA of the CDR3: TGTGCCAGCAGTTTTGGCCAGGGTAACGGCTACACCTTC.

The rearrangement links TRBV5-1 to TRBJ2-5; 9 positions agree with TRBD1. Germline V gives CDR1 SGHRS, CDR2 YFSETQ. The CDR3 spans 14 residues. Trimming at V came to 3 bases and at J to 4 bases, leaving 4 bases not matched to a gene. DNA of the CDR3: TGCGCCAGCAGCTACGGACAGGGGCGAGAGACCCAGTACTTC. Translation: CASSYGQGRETQYF. Full variable domain (remainder filled in from reference TRBV5-1 and TRBJ2-5): KAGVTQTPRYLIKTRGQQVTLSCSPISGHRSVSWYQQTPGQGLQFLFEYFSETQRNKGNFPGRFSGRQFSNSRSEMNVSTLELGDSALYLCASSYGQGRETQYFGPGTRLLVL.

This rearrangement joins TRBV6-6 to TRBJ1-5; no firm D call. This CDR3 is 14 amino acids long. The V gene's germline CDR1 is MNHNY and CDR2 SVGAGI (reference sequence). Trimming shortened V by 5 bases and J by 2 bases, and 10 bases separated the two germline ends. CDR3 amino acids: CASSKTPGNQPQHF. DNA of the CDR3: TGTGCCAGCAGTAAAACCCCCGGCAATCAGCCCCAGCATTTT.

The chain recombines TRBV7-9 with TRBJ1-4, with D possibly being TRBD1 (5 bases). Trimming removed 8 bases at V and 4 bases at J, with 8 bases between. Germline V gene sequence: CDR1 SEHNR, CDR2 FQNEAQ (reference sequence). CDR3 length: 12 residues. The chain's CDR3 is CASGAVNEKLFF. In DNA, the CDR3 is TGTGCCAGCGGGGCCGTTAATGAAAAACTGTTTTTT.

The gene calls are TRBV7-9 and TRBJ2-5; the D gene is possibly TRBD1 (6 bases). Germline V gives CDR1 SEHNR, CDR2 FQNEAQ (reference sequence). The CDR3 loop spans 15 amino acids. V was cut by 1 base and J by 1 base, with 10 bases left in between. CDR3 residues: CASSLVGQSQETQYF. The CDR3 DNA sequence: TGTGCCAGCAGCTTAGTAGGACAGTCCCAAGAGACCCAGTACTTC.

The genes are TRBV10-3 and TRBJ2-7; 10 bases are a match to TRBD1. This CDR3 has 15 amino acids. V lost 5 bases, J lost 5 bases, and 9 bases stayed unmatched. Germline assignment: CDR1 ENHRY and CDR2 SYGVKD. CDR3 protein: CAISPGQGIRDEQYF. The CDR3 region has the DNA TGTGCCATCAGTCCGGGACAGGGGATTAGGGACGAGCAGTACTTC.

This chain uses TRBV5-1 with TRBJ2-3; 11 bases line up with TRBD2. Germline loops: CDR1 SGHRS, CDR2 YFSETQ. The CDR3 length is 19 residues. V gave up 4 bases and J gave up 3 bases; unmatched junction bases: 16. The CDR3 bases are TGCGCCAGCAGCGCAAGACTAGCGGGGTCGGGAATAATTACAGATACGCAGTATTTT. Its protein is CASSARLAGSGIITDTQYF.

The CDR3 is CASGGGTSGYNEQFF. The CDR3 nucleotides read TGCGCCAGCGGGGGAGGGACTAGCGGGTACAATGAGCAGTTCTTC. This rearrangement joins TRBV5-1 to TRBJ2-1, with 12 bases matching TRBD2. Germline-derived CDR1 and CDR2 are SGHRS and YFSETQ. The CDR3 runs to 15 residues. V lost 7 bases and J lost 4; bases outside the gene matches: 6.

The V call is TRBV18, the J call TRBJ1-1; weak D call: TRBD1 (5 bases). The CDR3 runs 15 residues. From germline, CDR1 is KGHSH and CDR2 LQKENI. V was trimmed by 5 bases and J by 4 bases, leaving 17 bases between them. The CDR3 DNA reads as TGTGCCAGCTCAGCCGCCATGGGGGGACGCACTGAAGCTTTCTTT. Translated, it gives CASSAAMGGRTEAFF.

This chain joins TRBV5-1 and TRBJ2-2; a weak D match, TRBD2 (5 bases). The V and J ends lost 3 bases and 4 bases respectively, with 7 bases between them. Per germline, CDR1 SGHRS and CDR2 YFSETQ. This CDR3 comprises 13 residues. CDR3 region: CASSSTITGELFF. CDR3 in DNA: TGCGCCAGCAGCTCGACTATCACCGGGGAGCTGTTTTTT. Full variable domain (missing parts from reference TRBV5-1 and TRBJ2-2): KAGVTQTPRYLIKTRGQQVTLSCSPISGHRSVSWYQQTPGQGLQFLFEYFSETQRNKGNFPGRFSGRQFSNSRSEMNVSTLELGDSALYLCASSSTITGELFFGEGSRLTVL.

The chain couples TRBV27 to TRBJ2-3, with unresolved D. Trimming removed 5 bases from V and 1 base from J, with 4 bases in between. Germline-derived CDR1 and CDR2 are MNHEY and SMNVEV (reference sequence). CDR3 length: 12 amino acids. CDR3 region: CASSPRTDTQYF. DNA for the CDR3: TGTGCCAGCAGTCCCCGCACAGATACGCAGTATTTT.

The rearrangement links TRBV5-1 to TRBJ1-4; D gene unclear. Trimming stripped 2 bases from V and 8 bases from J, with 25 bases between. This CDR3 region has 18 residues. Germline lookup yields CDR1 SGHRS and CDR2 YFSETQ. The CDR3 is CASSFPTRIRQFGEKLFF. Written as DNA, the CDR3 is TGCGCCAGCAGCTTTCCGACACGGATAAGGCAATTTGGGGAAAAACTGTTTTTT.

Comment on this clone: This specimen includes other DNA sequences encoding the same CDR3. The rearrangement links TRBV14 to TRBJ2-1, with 9 bases lining up with TRBD1. The CDR3 covers 16 residues. Germline assignment: CDR1 SGHDN and CDR2 FVKESK. V lost 1 base to trimming and J lost 5 bases; unmatched junction nucleotides: 6. CDR3 nucleotides: TGTGCCAGCAGCCAAGTTCCGGGACAGGGCGACAATGAGCAGTTCTTC. It encodes CASSQVPGQGDNEQFF. The entire variable domain, with the rest obtained from reference TRBV14 and TRBJ2-1, is as follows: EAGVTQFPSHSVIEKGQTVTLRCDPISGHDNLYWYRRVMGKEIKFLLHFVKESKQDESGMPNNRFLAERTGGTYSTLKVQPAELEDSGVYFCASSQVPGQGDNEQFFGPGTRLTVL.

This clone was seen only once. J is TRBJ2-1 and V is TRBV6-5; 8 bases agree with TRBD2. Germline V gene data show CDR1 as MNHEY and CDR2 as SVGAGI. This CDR3 has 15 amino acids. Unmatched junction bases numbered 3, after V lost 0 bases and J lost 5 bases. The CDR3 coding sequence is TGTGCCAGCAGTTACTCAACTAGCGGTCACAATGAGCAGTTCTTC. This sequence encodes CASSYSTSGHNEQFF.

The V and J genes are TRBV6-1 and TRBJ1-3; no definite D call. The CDR3 is 11 residues long. V was shortened by 6 bases and J by 1 base, with 1 base between the two germline ends. Germline loops: CDR1 MNHNS, CDR2 SASEGT. The CDR3 sequence is CASRSGNTIYF. The DNA for the CDR3 is TGTGCCAGCAGGTCTGGAAACACCATATATTTT.

V is TRBV2 and J is TRBJ2-3; 15 nucleotides line up with TRBD2. Germline V gene sequence: CDR1 SNHLY, CDR2 FYNNEI. CDR3 length: 16 residues. V shed 6 bases, J shed 4 bases, and the junction held 5 bases outside the gene matches. The CDR3 bases are TGTGCCAGCAGATTCCGGACTAGCGGGGGGGCAGATACGCAGTATTTT. Encoded protein: CASRFRTSGGADTQYF.

The chain recombines TRBV5-1 with TRBJ1-5; 7 nucleotides match TRBD1. Per germline, CDR1 SGHRS and CDR2 YFSETQ. V was clipped by 4 bases and J by 2 bases; unmatched bases: 6. This CDR3 region has 15 residues. Written as DNA, the CDR3 is TGCGCCAGCAGCCCGACAGGGATGGGCAATCAGCCCCAGCATTTT. This encodes CASSPTGMGNQPQHF.

This chain links TRBV9 with TRBJ2-3; D not resolved. Between the trimmed V and J ends, which lost 1 base and 1 base, there was a span of 10 bases. The length of the CDR3 is 15 residues. CDR1 and CDR2 from the germline V gene are SGDLS and YYNGEE. Written as DNA, the CDR3 is TGTGCCAGCAGCGTACATGATCGGGGCACAGATACGCAGTATTTT. It encodes CASSVHDRGTDTQYF.